Detailed here is one TCR beta chain. The data were taken from a study of kidney transplant recipient with SARS-CoV-2 infection. CDR3 length: 11 amino acids. The germline V gene has CDR1 SGHAT and CDR2 FQNNGV. Trimming left V 5 bases short and J 9 bases short, with 8 bases between. TCRdb processed the reads anew with MiXCR; each CDR3 protein has one entry. The data contain about 240,000 distinct CDR3 sequences, 25% to 35% of them seen just once; the ten biggest clones take up nearly 7.5%. The TCR comes from a male patient between 25 and 40 years old who had COVID-19 and was a kidney transplant recipient. Some of the T cells might come from the graft donor. V gene TRBV11-2 combines with J gene TRBJ2-1; D is perhaps TRBD2 (5 bases). Source: a blood sample, taken at baseline and on roughly day 110 from a kidney transplant recipient. The DNA of the CDR3 is TGTGCCAGCAGCCCTAGCACTGAGCAGTTCTTC. Its translation: CASSPSTEQFF.